These T cell receptor beta chains were read from a single sample in a study of CD8 T cells in Susac syndrome. TCRdb redid the calling of the immunoSEQ multiplex PCR reads with MiXCR, one entry per CDR3 protein. Among 160,000 or so distinct CDR3 sequences listed, just under 97% were seen once. The sample comprised CD8+ T cells from PBMCs. The receptors here all came from a human donor with multiple sclerosis. Each CDR3 is given without its conserved first and last residue. Fields, in order: clone size, J gene, V gene, CDR3 protein. Not every row has a clone size; where given, it reads once, few, many or a size class.

abundance: NA
j_gene: TRBJ2-1
v_gene: TRBV20-1
CDR3aa: SARALAGDGNEQF

abundance: NA
j_gene: TRBJ2-7
v_gene: TRBV10-3
CDR3aa: AIKEGTSVYEQY

abundance: NA
j_gene: TRBJ2-1
v_gene: TRBV7-6
CDR3aa: ASSLGAEGLYNEQF

abundance: NA
j_gene: TRBJ1-5
v_gene: TRBV7-9
CDR3aa: ASSLNRQPQH

abundance: NA
j_gene: TRBJ1-1
v_gene: TRBV5-4
CDR3aa: ASSPRVEVEAF

abundance: NA
j_gene: TRBJ2-1
v_gene: TRBV24-1
CDR3aa: ATSDPPGPQF

abundance: NA
j_gene: TRBJ2-7
v_gene: TRBV18
CDR3aa: ASLGGQWEQY

abundance: NA
j_gene: TRBJ2-1
v_gene: TRBV4-1
CDR3aa: ASSQPGGDEQF

abundance: NA
j_gene: TRBJ2-2
v_gene: TRBV15
CDR3aa: ATSRGPNTGELF

abundance: NA
j_gene: TRBJ2-2
v_gene: TRBV20-1
CDR3aa: SARRGRDPRQNTGELF

abundance: NA
j_gene: TRBJ2-7
v_gene: TRBV10-3
CDR3aa: AISDYDRAIYEQY

abundance: NA
j_gene: TRBJ2-3
v_gene: TRBV4-2
CDR3aa: ASSLTRRDTDTQY

abundance: once
j_gene: TRBJ1-2
v_gene: TRBV9
CDR3aa: ASSVEVPANYGYT

abundance: NA
j_gene: TRBJ1-5
v_gene: TRBV5-1
CDR3aa: ASSLSGVNQPQH

abundance: NA
j_gene: TRBJ2-3
v_gene: TRBV7-9
CDR3aa: ASILAVQDTQY

abundance: NA
j_gene: TRBJ2-5
v_gene: TRBV9
CDR3aa: ASSAPLQETQY

abundance: NA
j_gene: TRBJ2-1
v_gene: TRBV20-1
CDR3aa: SAPTAGFYNEQF

abundance: NA
j_gene: TRBJ1-6
v_gene: TRBV7-9
CDR3aa: ASSLTGLRSSYNSPLH

abundance: once
j_gene: TRBJ1-2
v_gene: TRBV4-1
CDR3aa: ASSQAIGAVYGYT

abundance: once
j_gene: TRBJ2-7
v_gene: TRBV29-1
CDR3aa: SVGQADEQY

abundance: NA
j_gene: TRBJ2-2
v_gene: TRBV7-9
CDR3aa: ASSLTSGDHTGELF

abundance: NA
j_gene: TRBJ1-2
v_gene: TRBV20-1
CDR3aa: SDRDRGEEQGYT

abundance: NA
j_gene: TRBJ2-3
v_gene: TRBV2
CDR3aa: ASIVWGATDTQY

abundance: NA
j_gene: TRBJ2-3
v_gene: TRBV2
CDR3aa: ASSGGPGDTQY

abundance: NA
j_gene: TRBJ1-5
v_gene: TRBV20-1
CDR3aa: SARAGGGQPQH

abundance: NA
j_gene: TRBJ2-7
v_gene: TRBV29-1
CDR3aa: SVWNGGSYEQY

abundance: NA
j_gene: TRBJ2-6
v_gene: TRBV7-8
CDR3aa: ASSLDDPRANVLT

abundance: NA
j_gene: TRBJ2-1
v_gene: TRBV13
CDR3aa: ASSSGQVLNNEQF

abundance: NA
j_gene: TRBJ2-7
v_gene: TRBV2
CDR3aa: ASSGWRTKPNGEQY

abundance: NA
j_gene: TRBJ2-1
v_gene: TRBV27
CDR3aa: ASSLLTSGGAYNEQF

abundance: NA
j_gene: TRBJ2-7
v_gene: TRBV4-1
CDR3aa: ASSPLGTSYEQY

abundance: NA
j_gene: TRBJ1-3
v_gene: TRBV30
CDR3aa: AWAQGTGNTIY

abundance: NA
j_gene: TRBJ2-1
v_gene: TRBV3-1
CDR3aa: ASSHLINLAGGRNEQF

abundance: NA
j_gene: TRBJ1-3
v_gene: TRBV29-1
CDR3aa: SVRTFSGNTIY

abundance: NA
j_gene: TRBJ2-1
v_gene: TRBV7-2
CDR3aa: ASTHRIIGGIEQF

abundance: NA
j_gene: TRBJ2-2
v_gene: TRBV29-1
CDR3aa: SVEVGGAATRGDGELF

abundance: once
j_gene: TRBJ2-5
v_gene: TRBV29-1
CDR3aa: SVRKGGGKWTQY

abundance: NA
j_gene: TRBJ1-1
v_gene: TRBV29-1
CDR3aa: SVKGAAEAF

abundance: few
j_gene: TRBJ2-1
v_gene: TRBV7-9
CDR3aa: ASSSGYNEQF

abundance: NA
j_gene: TRBJ2-3
v_gene: TRBV5-4
CDR3aa: ASSFRTGRGTDTQY

abundance: NA
j_gene: TRBJ1-2
v_gene: TRBV20-1
CDR3aa: SARDTGLYGYT

abundance: NA
j_gene: TRBJ1-1
v_gene: TRBV27
CDR3aa: ASSLGPGYTEAF

abundance: NA
j_gene: TRBJ1-1
v_gene: TRBV30
CDR3aa: AWSPTNTEAF

abundance: NA
j_gene: TRBJ2-4
v_gene: TRBV7-9
CDR3aa: ASSYDKGGSKNIQY

abundance: NA
j_gene: TRBJ2-4
v_gene: TRBV7-9
CDR3aa: ASSPEVALNPKNIQY

abundance: NA
j_gene: TRBJ1-1
v_gene: TRBV30
CDR3aa: ASGGNTEAF

abundance: NA
j_gene: TRBJ2-1
v_gene: TRBV30
CDR3aa: AWRGRSNEQF

abundance: NA
j_gene: TRBJ1-2
v_gene: TRBV29-1
CDR3aa: SVRQGPGDYGYT

abundance: NA
j_gene: TRBJ1-1
v_gene: TRBV29-1
CDR3aa: SVEEQFVNTEAF

abundance: NA
j_gene: TRBJ2-1
v_gene: TRBV7-9
CDR3aa: ASTLGTGKF

abundance: NA
j_gene: TRBJ2-3
v_gene: TRBV29-1
CDR3aa: SVDKGRGDTDTQY

abundance: NA
j_gene: TRBJ2-3
v_gene: TRBV7-9
CDR3aa: ASSPRDRGTDTQY

abundance: NA
j_gene: TRBJ2-5
v_gene: TRBV20-1
CDR3aa: SASGQYQETQY

abundance: NA
j_gene: TRBJ1-2
v_gene: TRBV30
CDR3aa: AWSEVGSATYGYT

abundance: NA
j_gene: TRBJ1-2
v_gene: TRBV29-1
CDR3aa: SVPLGLGYT

abundance: NA
j_gene: TRBJ2-7
v_gene: TRBV29-1
CDR3aa: SVERATGSYEQY